This TCR beta chain is from a study of blood T cell repertoires in COVID-19. Study-level information: Both acute and convalescent COVID-19 samples were obtained from the United States, Italy and Spain. T cells, B-cell-depleted T cells, or PBMCs supplied cDNA or gDNA.

The CDR3 loop spans 17 amino acids. With 4 bases clipped from V and 1 base from J, the junction kept 12 bases outside the gene matches. CDR1 LGHNA and CDR2 YSLEER come from the germline V gene. Original processing methods: The authors estimated nucleated cell counts from reference gene primer amplification. Libraries were prepared by immunoSEQ multiplex PCR; TCRdb keeps only in-frame clonotypes and omits some of them. V and J calls and clone size follow that table, whereas D and trimming were derived from the DNA. Counted here are fewer than 250,000 clones, 80% to 90% occurring once; the ten biggest clones make up roughly 2.5%. Enrollment of patients from Seattle took place during active infection, with longitudinal follow-up.

The sequence was collected from a man younger than 45 with COVID-19, enrolled during active disease. The sequencing input was peripheral blood. This rearrangement joins TRBV4-3 to TRBJ1-2, with 7 bases identical to TRBD1. CDR3 nucleotides: TGCGCCAGCAGCCCCTCCCGTAAGGGGGCGTATAACTATGGCTACACCTTC. It codes for CASSPSRKGAYNYGYTF.